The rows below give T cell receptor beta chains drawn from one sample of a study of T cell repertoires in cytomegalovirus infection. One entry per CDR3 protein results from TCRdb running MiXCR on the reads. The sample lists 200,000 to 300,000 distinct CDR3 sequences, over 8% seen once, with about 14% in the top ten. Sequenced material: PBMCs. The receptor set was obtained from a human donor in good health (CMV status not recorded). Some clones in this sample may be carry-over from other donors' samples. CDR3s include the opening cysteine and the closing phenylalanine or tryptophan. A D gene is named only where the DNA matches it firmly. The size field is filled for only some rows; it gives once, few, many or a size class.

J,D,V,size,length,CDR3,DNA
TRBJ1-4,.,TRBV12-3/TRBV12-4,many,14,CASSLIRVGEKLFF,TGTGCCAGCAGTTTAATTCGCGTGGGTGAAAAACTGTTTTTT
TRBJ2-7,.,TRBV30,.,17,CAWSVTRLGTRGIEQYF,TGTGCCTGGAGTGTAACCCGCCTAGGGACAAGGGGGATCGAGCAGTACTTC
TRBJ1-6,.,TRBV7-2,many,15,CASKQYRDRNSPLHF,TGTGCCAGCAAGCAATACAGGGACCGCAATTCACCCCTCCACTTT
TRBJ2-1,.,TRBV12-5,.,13,CASGLRGWGEQFF,TGTGCTAGTGGTTTACGGGGGTGGGGTGAGCAGTTCTTC
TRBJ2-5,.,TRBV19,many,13,CASSTLRQETQYF,TGTGCCAGTAGTACCTTGAGACAAGAGACCCAGTACTTC
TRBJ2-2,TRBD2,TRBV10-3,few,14,CAIKSSGGSGELFF,TGTGCCATCAAGTCCAGCGGGGGATCCGGGGAGCTGTTTTTT
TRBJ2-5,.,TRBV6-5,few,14,CASSDQGMLETQYF,TGTGCCAGCAGCGACCAGGGCATGCTGGAGACCCAGTACTTC
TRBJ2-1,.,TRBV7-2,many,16,CASSSQWAGGYNEQFF,TGTGCCAGCAGCTCCCAATGGGCAGGCGGGTACAATGAGCAGTTCTTC
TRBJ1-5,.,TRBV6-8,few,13,CASSYSVNQPQHF,TGTGCCAGCAGTTACTCGGTCAATCAGCCCCAGCATTTT
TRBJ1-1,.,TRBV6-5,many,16,CASSSLSAAMNTEAFF,TGTGCCAGCAGTTCGTTATCGGCAGCCATGAACACTGAAGCTTTCTTT
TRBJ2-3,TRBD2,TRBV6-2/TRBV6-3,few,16,CASSYLSSGIDDTQYF,TGTGCCAGCAGTTACCTGTCTAGCGGGATCGATGATACGCAGTATTTT
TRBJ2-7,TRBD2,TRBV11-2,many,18,CASSLEGGLAGSSYEQYF,TGTGCCAGCAGCTTAGAAGGGGGACTAGCGGGATCCTCCTACGAGCAGTACTTC
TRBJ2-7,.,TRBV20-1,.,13,CSATRRQPYEQYF,TGCAGTGCTACGAGAAGACAGCCCTACGAGCAGTACTTC
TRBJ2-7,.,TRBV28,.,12,CASSLGDSEQYF,TGTGCCAGCAGTTTAGGGGATAGCGAGCAGTACTTC
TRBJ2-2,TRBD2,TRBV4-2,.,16,CASSFTSGGKTGELFF,TGTGCCAGCAGTTTTACTAGCGGGGGAAAAACCGGGGAGCTGTTTTTT
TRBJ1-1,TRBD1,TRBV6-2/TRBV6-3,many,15,CASSRGQGVLAEAFF,TGTGCCAGCAGTCGGGGACAGGGAGTATTGGCTGAAGCTTTCTTT
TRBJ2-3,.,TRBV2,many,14,CASSGLRSTDTQYF,TGTGCCAGCAGTGGCCTGAGGTCCACAGATACGCAGTATTTT
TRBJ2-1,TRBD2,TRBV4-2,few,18,CASSRETEWLAGGPGQFF,TGTGCCAGCAGCAGAGAAACCGAATGGCTAGCGGGGGGGCCGGGCCAGTTCTTC
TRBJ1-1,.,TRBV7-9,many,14,CASSPTIGNTEAFF,TGTGCCAGCAGCCCGACCATCGGGAACACTGAAGCTTTCTTT
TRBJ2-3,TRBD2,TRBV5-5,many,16,CASSWGTRIRTDTQYF,TGTGCCAGCAGCTGGGGGACTAGAATCCGCACAGATACGCAGTATTTT
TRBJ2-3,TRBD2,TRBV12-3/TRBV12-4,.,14,CASRPGGNTDTQYF,TGTGCCAGCAGGCCGGGGGGGAACACAGATACGCAGTATTTT
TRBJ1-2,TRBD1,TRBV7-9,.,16,CASSIRGTDYNYGYTF,TGTGCCAGCAGCATCCGAGGGACAGACTACAACTATGGCTACACCTTC
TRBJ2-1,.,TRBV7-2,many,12,CASSTQTYEQFF,TGTGCCAGCAGCACCCAGACGTATGAGCAGTTCTTC
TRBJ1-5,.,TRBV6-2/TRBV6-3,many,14,CASSYLRGDQPQHF,TGTGCCAGCAGTTACTTGCGGGGGGATCAGCCCCAGCATTTT
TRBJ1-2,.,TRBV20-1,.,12,CSARREDYGYTF,TGCAGTGCTAGGCGGGAAGACTATGGCTACACCTTC
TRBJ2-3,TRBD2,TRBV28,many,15,CASSRSGGFTDTQYF,TGTGCCAGCAGTCGTAGCGGGGGTTTCACAGATACGCAGTATTTT
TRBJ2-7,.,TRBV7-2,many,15,CASSLAAGALYEQYF,TGTGCCAGCAGCTTAGCGGCAGGTGCCCTCTACGAGCAGTACTTC
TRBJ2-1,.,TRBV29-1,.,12,CSVIQGRYEQFF,TGCAGCGTTATCCAGGGGAGGTATGAGCAGTTCTTC
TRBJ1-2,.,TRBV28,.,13,CASSPLGNYGYTF,TGTGCCAGCAGCCCTTTGGGGAACTATGGCTACACCTTC
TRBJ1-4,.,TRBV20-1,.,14,CSALTFTENEKLFF,TGCAGTGCTTTAACTTTCACTGAAAACGAAAAACTGTTTTTT
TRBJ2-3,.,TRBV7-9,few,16,CASSFSRGEITDTQYF,TGTGCCAGCAGCTTCTCCAGGGGGGAAATCACAGATACGCAGTATTTT
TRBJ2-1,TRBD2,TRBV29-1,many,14,CSGSLRGGNNEQFF,TGCAGCGGTTCATTGCGGGGGGGTAACAATGAGCAGTTCTTC
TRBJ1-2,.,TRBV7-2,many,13,CASSFDGGKGYTF,TGTGCCAGCAGCTTCGACGGGGGGAAAGGCTACACCTTC
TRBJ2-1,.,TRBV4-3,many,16,CASSQESIFSRTAQFF,TGCGCCAGCAGCCAAGAGTCGATCTTTTCCCGGACAGCGCAGTTCTTC
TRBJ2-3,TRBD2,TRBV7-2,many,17,CASSLYLAGVFPDTQYF,TGTGCCAGCAGCTTATACTTAGCGGGAGTTTTCCCAGATACGCAGTATTTT
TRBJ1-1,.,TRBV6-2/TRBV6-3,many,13,CASSYYGGVEAFF,TGTGCCAGCAGTTATTACGGCGGGGTTGAAGCTTTCTTT
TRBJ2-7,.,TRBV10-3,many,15,CAISGQQGIYYEQYF,TGTGCCATCAGTGGACAACAGGGAATCTACTACGAGCAGTACTTC
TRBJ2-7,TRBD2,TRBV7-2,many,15,CASSLGAGGPHEQYF,TGTGCCAGCAGCTTAGGAGCGGGGGGGCCCCACGAGCAGTACTTC
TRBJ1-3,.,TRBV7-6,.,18,CASSLEPPPQRAGNTIYF,TGTGCCAGCAGCTTAGAGCCCCCCCCACAGAGGGCTGGAAACACCATATATTTT
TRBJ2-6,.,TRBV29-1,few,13,CSVGESGANVLTF,TGCAGCGTTGGGGAATCTGGGGCCAACGTCCTGACTTTC
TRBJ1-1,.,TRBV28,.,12,CATGQFYSEAFF,TGTGCCACCGGACAGTTCTACTCTGAAGCTTTCTTT
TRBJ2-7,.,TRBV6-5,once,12,CASRSGNYEQYF,TGTGCCAGCAGATCAGGGAATTACGAGCAGTACTTC
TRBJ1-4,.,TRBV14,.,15,CASSQDTTGNEKLFF,TGTGCCAGCAGCCAAGATACCACAGGGAATGAAAAACTGTTTTTT
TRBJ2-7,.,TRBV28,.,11,CASKAKYEQYF,TGTGCCAGCAAGGCAAAATACGAGCAGTACTTC
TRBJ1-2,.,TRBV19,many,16,CASSRQGNFVGYGYTF,TGTGCCAGTAGTCGGCAGGGGAATTTCGTCGGGTATGGCTACACCTTC
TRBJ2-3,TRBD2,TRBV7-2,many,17,CASSTGWSGRALDTQYF,TGTGCCAGCAGCACCGGGTGGAGCGGGAGGGCCTTAGATACGCAGTATTTT
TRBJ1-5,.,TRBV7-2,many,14,CASSPLSGSQPQHF,TGTGCCAGCAGCCCGTTAAGCGGGAGTCAGCCCCAGCATTTT
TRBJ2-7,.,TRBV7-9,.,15,CASSSLTDHLDEQYF,TGTGCCAGCAGCTCGCTTACCGACCACCTGGACGAGCAGTACTTC
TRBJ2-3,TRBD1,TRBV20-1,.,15,CSATYRGRSTDTQYF,TGCAGTGCTACCTACAGGGGTCGCTCCACAGATACGCAGTATTTT
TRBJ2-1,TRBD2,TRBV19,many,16,CASSMLLAASYNEQFF,TGTGCCAGTAGTATGCTACTAGCGGCCTCCTACAATGAGCAGTTCTTC
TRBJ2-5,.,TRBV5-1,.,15,CASSVAGNPEETQYF,TGCGCCAGCTCCGTGGCGGGGAACCCAGAGGAGACCCAGTACTTC
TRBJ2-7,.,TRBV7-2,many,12,CASSLDGDGQYF,TGTGCCAGCAGCTTAGATGGGGACGGGCAGTACTTC
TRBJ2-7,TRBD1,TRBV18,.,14,CASSPSGQQYEQYF,TGTGCCAGCTCACCATCGGGACAGCAATACGAGCAGTACTTC
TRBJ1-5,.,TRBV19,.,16,CASSPAGINEYQPQHF,TGTGCCAGTAGCCCGGCAGGGATCAATGAGTATCAGCCCCAGCATTTT
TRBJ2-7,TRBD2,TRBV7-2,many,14,CASSLLAGENEQYF,TGTGCCAGCAGCTTACTAGCGGGGGAAAACGAGCAGTACTTC
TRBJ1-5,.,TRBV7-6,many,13,CASSFNLFGPQHF,TGTGCCAGCAGCTTTAATTTATTTGGGCCCCAGCATTTT
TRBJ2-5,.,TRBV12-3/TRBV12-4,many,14,CASSWDYRKETQYF,TGTGCCAGCAGTTGGGATTATAGGAAGGAGACCCAGTACTTC
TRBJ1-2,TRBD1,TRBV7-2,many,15,CASEPTGGVNYGYTF,TGTGCCAGCGAGCCGACAGGGGGAGTTAACTATGGCTACACCTTC